The 27 T cell receptor beta chains below come from one sample, sequenced in a study of T cell responses to AZD1222 COVID-19 vaccine. Assay used: immunoSEQ multiplex PCR; TCRdb lists only in-frame clones, some missing. The profile shows about 100,000 clones, around 87% of them singletons. The material was peripheral blood, obtained on day 0 of MenACWY control vaccination. These receptor sequences come from an adult in good health.

The chain employs TRBV30 and TRBJ1-1; D is uncertain. Trimming stripped 2 bases from V and 4 bases from J, with 11 bases between. The CDR3 is made up of 13 amino acids. Per the germline V gene, CDR1 is GTSNPN and CDR2 is SVGIG (reference sequence). Here the CDR3 DNA reads TGTGCCTGGAGTCTTCAGGTTAGCACTGAAGCTTTCTTT. Encoded protein: CAWSLQVSTEAFF.

The rearrangement uses TRBV7-2 and TRBJ2-5; 7 bases match TRBD2. CDR3 length: 15 amino acids. With V trimmed by 4 bases and J by 4 bases, 9 bases remained unmatched. In germline, CDR1 is SGHTA, CDR2 FQGNSA. CDR3 DNA sequence: TGTGCCAGCAGCTCTGGACTGGGGGGGGGAGAGACCCAGTACTTC. Amino acids: CASSSGLGGGETQYF.

The gene calls are TRBV5-1 and TRBJ2-7; unclear D gene. This CDR3 comprises 14 residues. Trimming cost V 0 bases and J 0 bases, with 7 bases left between them. Per the germline V gene, CDR1 is SGHRS and CDR2 is YFSETQ. CDR3 sequence (DNA): TGCGCCAGCAGCTTGGTTTGGAGCTCCTACGAGCAGTACTTC. It yields the protein CASSLVWSSYEQYF.

The chain has TRBV7-3 and TRBJ2-1; perhaps D is TRBD1 or TRBD2 (5 bases each). CDR1 is SGHTA, CDR2 FQGTGA, per germline. The V and J ends lost 4 bases and 5 bases respectively, with 18 bases between them. The CDR3 totals 16 residues. This CDR3 reads CASSYSLGDLHNEQFF. As DNA, the CDR3 is TGTGCCAGCAGCTATTCCCTCGGGGACCTGCACAATGAGCAGTTCTTC.

The chain recombines TRBV28 with TRBJ1-3; D unresolved. CDR3 length: 13 amino acids. The germline V gene encodes CDR1 MDHEN and CDR2 SYDVKM. V dropped 5 bases and J dropped 8 bases, with 13 bases sitting between them. This chain's CDR3 is CASSPTAVDTIYF. In DNA, the CDR3 is TGTGCCAGCAGTCCAACAGCGGTGGACACCATATATTTT. The whole variable domain, remainder taken from reference TRBV28 and TRBJ1-3, is DVKVTQSSRYLVKRTGEKVFLECVQDMDHENMFWYRQDPGLGLRLIYFSYDVKMKEKGDIPEGYSVSREKKERFSLILESASTNQTSMYLCASSPTAVDTIYFGEGSWLTVV.

V usage is TRBV28 and J usage is TRBJ1-5; weak D call: TRBD1 (6 bases). V lost 4 bases and J 4 bases, leaving 17 bases between the germline ends. Germline-derived CDR1 and CDR2 are MDHEN and SYDVKM. The CDR3 consists of 16 residues. The chain's CDR3 is CASSSLGGGWNQPQHF. Here the CDR3 DNA reads TGTGCCAGCAGTTCCCTGGGCGGGGGCTGGAATCAGCCCCAGCATTTT.

The chain couples TRBV4-1 to TRBJ1-2; D ambiguous. The V end lost 1 base, the J end lost 8 bases, and 11 bases lay between the germline ends. Germline CDR1 reads MGHRA; CDR2 reads YSYEKL. The CDR3 contains 13 residues. CDR3 residues: CASSQVREEGYTF. For the CDR3, the DNA is TGCGCCAGCAGCCAAGTCCGGGAGGAGGGCTACACCTTC.

V and J are TRBV2 and TRBJ1-4; 7 positions match TRBD1. The CDR3 extends over 14 amino acids. CDR1 is SNHLY and CDR2 is FYNNEI in the germline V gene. V dropped 3 bases and J dropped 7; count of bases not matched to a gene: 5. CDR3 bases: TGTGCCAGCAGTGAGCGGACAGGCCTTGAAAAACTGTTTTTT. Translation: CASSERTGLEKLFF.

This chain links TRBV28 with TRBJ1-5, with TRBD1 identical over 10 bases. Trimming cost V 3 bases and J 9 bases; bases outside gene matches: 11. CDR3 length equals 16 residues. Germline V CDR1 and CDR2: MDHEN, SYDVKM. DNA for the CDR3: TGTGCCAGCAGTTTCTCGGCCGGGACAGGGGTATTGCCCCAGCATTTT. It specifies CASSFSAGTGVLPQHF.

The chain uses TRBV25-1 and TRBJ2-7; weak D call: TRBD2 (6 bases). The CDR3 extends over 16 amino acids. CDR1 is MGHDK and CDR2 is SYGVNS in the germline V gene. The V end was cut by 3 bases, the J end by 6 bases, with 21 bases between. CDR3 sequence (DNA): TGTGCCAGCAGTGACCTAAGAGGAGGGCTAGGAATCGAGCAGTACTTC. It translates to CASSDLRGGLGIEQYF.

The rearrangement uses TRBV28 and TRBJ1-1; the D gene is possibly TRBD1 (6 bases). Trimming shortened V by 7 bases and J by 0 bases, and 21 bases separated the two germline ends. The CDR3 extends over 17 amino acids. Per the germline V gene, CDR1 is MDHEN and CDR2 is SYDVKM. The CDR3 spells CASNGGPPLLMNTEAFF. DNA for the CDR3: TGTGCCAGCAACGGGGGGCCCCCCTTGTTAATGAACACTGAAGCTTTCTTT.

The V gene is TRBV18, the J gene TRBJ2-2, with D unresolved. This CDR3 spans 13 amino acids. Per germline, CDR1 KGHSH and CDR2 LQKENI. The V end lost 5 bases, the J end lost 2 bases, and 6 bases lay between the germline ends. The chain's CDR3 is CASSVSNTGELFF. CDR3 nucleotides: TGTGCCAGCTCAGTATCAAACACCGGGGAGCTGTTTTTT.

The chain carries TRBV4-1 and TRBJ2-2; D gene unclear. This CDR3 is built from 14 residues. Trimming stripped 2 bases from V and 5 bases from J, with 9 bases between. Germline CDR1 reads MGHRA; CDR2 reads YSYEKL. The CDR3 protein is CASSQLGDTGELFF. The CDR3, as DNA: TGCGCCAGCAGCCAATTAGGTGATACCGGGGAGCTGTTTTTT.

The chain recombines TRBV4-3 with TRBJ2-5, with D perhaps TRBD1 (5 bases). CDR3 size: 15 residues. Trimming stripped 3 bases from V and 1 base from J, with 12 bases between. CDR1 and CDR2 from the germline V gene are LGHNA and YSLEER. The CDR3 sequence: CASSHFPQGQETQYF. CDR3 nucleotides: TGCGCCAGCAGCCATTTCCCGCAGGGCCAAGAGACCCAGTACTTC.

The chain combines TRBV19 with TRBJ1-2; 8 nucleotides agree with TRBD1. V lost 9 bases, J lost 7 bases, and 13 bases stayed unmatched. This CDR3 region has 14 residues. Germline CDR1 and CDR2: LNHDA and SQIVND (reference sequence). The CDR3 DNA reads as TGTGCCAGCCGTGTGGGACAGGCCCTCCGTGGCTACACCTTC. Protein sequence: CASRVGQALRGYTF.

The sample holds one count of this clone. The rearrangement uses TRBV28 and TRBJ2-2; 7 nucleotides match TRBD1. Trimming cost V 8 bases and J 3 bases; bases outside gene matches: 6. The CDR3 is 14 amino acids. Germline V CDR1 and CDR2: MDHEN, SYDVKM. The CDR3 nucleotides are TGTGCCAGCTCCTCGGGACAGTACACCGGGGAGCTGTTTTTT. Translating it yields CASSSGQYTGELFF.

This chain connects TRBV7-9 to TRBJ2-1; the match to TRBD2 covers 8 bases. Per germline, CDR1 SEHNR and CDR2 FQNEAQ (reference sequence). This CDR3 has 14 amino acids. Unmatched junction bases numbered 12, after V lost 5 bases and J lost 12 bases. The CDR3, as DNA: TGTGCCAGCAGCCCCAGGGGTAGCGGGAACGGGCAGTTCTTC. Translated: CASSPRGSGNGQFF.

This clone was detected once. V is TRBV3-1 (or the pseudogene TRBV3-2) and J is TRBJ2-5; D might be TRBD2 (5 bases). Trimming removed 4 bases at V and 3 bases at J, with 9 bases between. Germline CDR1 is LGHDT and CDR2 is YNNKEL (reference sequence). This CDR3 spans 13 amino acids. CDR3 region: CASSRDYKETQYF. In DNA form, the CDR3 reads TGTGCCAGCAGCCGAGACTACAAAGAGACCCAGTACTTC.

This clone came up a few times. V gene TRBV5-1 combines with J gene TRBJ1-6; tentatively, D is TRBD1 (5 bases). The length of the CDR3 is 16 residues. V lost 5 bases, J lost 10 bases, and 22 bases lay in between. The germline CDR1 and CDR2 sequences are SGHRS and YFSETQ. For the CDR3, the DNA is TGCGCCAGCAGATTTTCGACAGACGGTCACTTGTCACCCCTCCACTTT. This sequence encodes CASRFSTDGHLSPLHF.

CDR3 sequence reads: CASRRWTETNEKLFF. The CDR3 DNA reads as TGTGCCAGCAGGCGTTGGACAGAAACTAATGAAAAACTGTTTTTT. This sequence joins TRBV11-2 and TRBJ1-4; perhaps TRBD1 as D (6 bases). V lost 6 bases to trimming and J lost 1 base, with 12 bases between them. CDR1 SGHAT and CDR2 FQNNGV come from the germline V gene. This CDR3 spans 15 amino acids.

V is TRBV9 and J is TRBJ2-7; unclear D gene. Trimming took 2 bases from V and 0 from J, leaving 9 bases between them. CDR3 length: 14 amino acids. Germline assignment: CDR1 SGDLS and CDR2 YYNGEE. The CDR3 spells CASSVGSSSYEQYF. The DNA for the CDR3 is TGTGCCAGCAGCGTCGGGTCTAGCTCCTACGAGCAGTACTTC.

The chain joins TRBV7-2 to TRBJ1-6; 7 bases align to TRBD1. J was trimmed by 10 bases and V by 0 bases; bases with no gene match: 6. CDR3 length: 15 residues. The V gene's germline CDR1 is SGHTA and CDR2 FQGNSA. CDR3 in amino acids: CASSLARRGNSPLHF. In DNA, the CDR3 is TGTGCCAGCAGCTTAGCCCGCAGGGGGAACTCACCCCTCCACTTT. Using reference TRBV7-2 and TRBJ1-6 for the parts outside the CDR3, the full variable domain is GAGVSQSPSNKVTEKGKDVELRCDPISGHTALYWYRQSLGQGLEFLIYFQGNSAPDKSGLPSDRFSAERTGGSVSTLTIQRTQQEDSAVYLCASSLARRGNSPLHFGNGTRLTVT.

The rearrangement joins TRBV11-2 to TRBJ1-6; TRBD1 might be the D (5 bases). The CDR3 consists of 13 residues. Germline loops: CDR1 SGHAT, CDR2 FQNNGV. The V end was cut by 6 bases, the J end by 8 bases, with 11 bases between. CDR3 sequence (DNA): TGTGCCAGCAGGCGGACACCTTATTCACCCCTCCACTTT. Amino acids: CASRRTPYSPLHF.

The chain links TRBV11-2 to TRBJ1-2; D is unresolved. The germline V and J ends were trimmed by 2 bases and 14 bases, with 15 bases remaining between them. CDR1 and CDR2 from the germline V gene are SGHAT and FQNNGV. The CDR3 is 12 residues long. This CDR3 reads CASSLSSAVGTF. For the CDR3, the DNA is TGTGCCAGCAGCTTATCGTCTGCGGTTGGGACCTTC. Using reference TRBV11-2 and TRBJ1-2 for the parts outside the CDR3, the full variable domain is EAGVAQSPRYKIIEKRQSVAFWCNPISGHATLYWYQQILGQGPKLLIQFQNNGVVDDSQLPKDRFSAERLKGVDSTLKIQPAKLEDSAVYLCASSLSSAVGTFGSGTRLTVV.

V gene TRBV5-1 combines with J gene TRBJ2-3; perhaps TRBD2 as D (6 bases). CDR3 size: 14 residues. Germline V gives CDR1 SGHRS, CDR2 YFSETQ. V dropped 0 bases and J dropped 2 bases, with 7 bases sitting between them. The CDR3 reads CASSLGTTTDTQYF. In DNA, the CDR3 is TGCGCCAGCAGCTTGGGGACTACCACAGATACGCAGTATTTT.

The V and J genes are TRBV28 and TRBJ2-7, with D perhaps being TRBD1 or TRBD2 (5 bases each). The germline gives CDR1 MDHEN, CDR2 SYDVKM. The CDR3 runs 12 residues. The V and J ends lost 7 bases and 4 bases respectively, with 11 bases between them. CDR3 sequence: CASISGAYEQYF. In DNA, the CDR3 is TGTGCCAGCATTTCCGGGGCATACGAGCAGTACTTC. Full variable domain (outside the CDR3, taken from reference TRBV28 and TRBJ2-7): DVKVTQSSRYLVKRTGEKVFLECVQDMDHENMFWYRQDPGLGLRLIYFSYDVKMKEKGDIPEGYSVSREKKERFSLILESASTNQTSMYLCASISGAYEQYFGPGTRLTVT.

The chain is built from TRBV4-2 and TRBJ2-3, with D perhaps TRBD1 or TRBD2 (5 bases each). V was trimmed by 1 base and J by 1 base, leaving 15 bases between them. This CDR3 comprises 17 residues. Germline V gene lookup returns CDR1 LGHNA and CDR2 YNFKEQ. CDR3: CASSQGGRAEGTDTQYF. The CDR3 nucleotides are TGTGCCAGCAGCCAAGGGGGCAGGGCGGAGGGCACAGATACGCAGTATTTT.